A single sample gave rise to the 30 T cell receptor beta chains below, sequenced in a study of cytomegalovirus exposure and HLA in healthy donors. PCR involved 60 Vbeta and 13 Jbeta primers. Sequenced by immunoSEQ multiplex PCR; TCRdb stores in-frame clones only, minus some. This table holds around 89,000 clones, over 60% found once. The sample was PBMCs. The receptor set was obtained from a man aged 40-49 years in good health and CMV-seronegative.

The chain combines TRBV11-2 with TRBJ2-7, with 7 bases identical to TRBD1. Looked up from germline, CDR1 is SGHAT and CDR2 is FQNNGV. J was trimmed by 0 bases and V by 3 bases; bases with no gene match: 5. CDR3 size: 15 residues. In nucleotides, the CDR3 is TGTGCCAGCAGCTTGAACCGGGACAGCTCCTACGAGCAGTACTTC. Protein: CASSLNRDSSYEQYF.

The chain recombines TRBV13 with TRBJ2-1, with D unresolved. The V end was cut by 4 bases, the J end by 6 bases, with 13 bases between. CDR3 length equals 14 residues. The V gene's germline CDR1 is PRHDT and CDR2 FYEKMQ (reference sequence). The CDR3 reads CASSSDPPPNEQFF. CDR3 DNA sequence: TGTGCCAGCAGCTCAGATCCCCCCCCCAATGAGCAGTTCTTC. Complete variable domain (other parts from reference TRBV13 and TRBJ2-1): AAGVIQSPRHLIKEKRETATLKCYPIPRHDTVYWYQQGPGQDPQFLISFYEKMQSDKGSIPDRFSAQQFSDYHSELNMSSLELGDSALYFCASSSDPPPNEQFFGPGTRLTVL.

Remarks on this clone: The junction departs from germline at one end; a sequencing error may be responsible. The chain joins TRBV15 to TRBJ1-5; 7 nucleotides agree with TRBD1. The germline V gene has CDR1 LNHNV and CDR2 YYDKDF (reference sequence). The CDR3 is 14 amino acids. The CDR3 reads CATSGDRGNQPQHF. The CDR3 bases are TGTGCCACCAGCGGAGACAGGGGCAATCAGCCCCAGCATTTT.

CDR3 DNA: TGTGCCAGCAGACACAGGGGACAGCGGTCAAGGGCCCAGTACTTC. Amino acid sequence: CASRHRGQRSRAQYF. The chain is built from TRBV6-5 and TRBJ2-5, with TRBD1 matching over 7 bases. Germline CDR1 MNHEY, CDR2 SVGAGI. The CDR3 runs 15 residues. Losses at the gene ends were 6 bases for V and 9 bases for J; bases not matched to a gene: 16.

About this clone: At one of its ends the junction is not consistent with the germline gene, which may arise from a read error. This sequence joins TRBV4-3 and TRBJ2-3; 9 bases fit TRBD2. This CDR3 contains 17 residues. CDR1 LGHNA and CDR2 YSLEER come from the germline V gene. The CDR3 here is CASSQEDSGGRTDAQYF. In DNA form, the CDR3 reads TGCGCCAGCAGCCAAGAGGATAGCGGGGGCCGCACAGATGCGCAGTATTTT.

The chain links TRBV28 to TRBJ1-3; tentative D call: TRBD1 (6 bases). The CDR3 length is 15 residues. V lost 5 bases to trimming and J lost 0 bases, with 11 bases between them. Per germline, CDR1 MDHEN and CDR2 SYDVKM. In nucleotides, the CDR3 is TGTGCCAGCAGTCTTAACAGGGACTCTGGAAACACCATATATTTT. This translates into CASSLNRDSGNTIYF.

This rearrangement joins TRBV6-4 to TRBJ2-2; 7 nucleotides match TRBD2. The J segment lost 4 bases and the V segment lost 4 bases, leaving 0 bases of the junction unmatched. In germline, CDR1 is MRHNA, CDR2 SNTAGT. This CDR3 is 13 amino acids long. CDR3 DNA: TGTGCCAGCAGTGGGACTAGCACCGGGGAGCTGTTTTTT. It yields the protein CASSGTSTGELFF.

Here the CDR3 reads CATRSSYNEQFF. CDR3 DNA sequence: TGTGCCACCAGGAGCTCCTACAATGAGCAGTTCTTC. The rearrangement links TRBV15 to TRBJ2-1, with unresolved D. This CDR3 is 12 amino acids long. V lost 6 bases, J lost 0 bases, and 3 bases lay in between. The germline gives CDR1 LNHNV, CDR2 YYDKDF (reference sequence). The full variable domain, completed using reference TRBV15 and TRBJ2-1, is DAMVIQNPRYQVTQFGKPVTLSCSQTLNHNVMYWYQQKSSQAPKLLFHYYDKDFNNEADTPDNFQSRRPNTSFCFLDIRSPGLGDTAMYLCATRSSYNEQFFGPGTRLTVL.

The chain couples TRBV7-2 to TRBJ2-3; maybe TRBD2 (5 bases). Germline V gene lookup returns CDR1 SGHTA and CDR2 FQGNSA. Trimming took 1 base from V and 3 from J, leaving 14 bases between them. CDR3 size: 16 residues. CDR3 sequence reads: CASSLVRGRTTDTQYF. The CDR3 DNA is TGTGCCAGCAGCTTAGTCCGGGGTCGCACTACAGATACGCAGTATTTT.

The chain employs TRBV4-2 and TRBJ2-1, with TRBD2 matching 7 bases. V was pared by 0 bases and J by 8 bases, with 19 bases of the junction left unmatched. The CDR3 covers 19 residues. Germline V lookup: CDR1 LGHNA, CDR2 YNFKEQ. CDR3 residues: CASSQDERMTGGYNDEQFF. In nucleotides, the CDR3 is TGTGCCAGCAGCCAAGATGAAAGGATGACGGGGGGTTATAACGATGAGCAGTTCTTC.

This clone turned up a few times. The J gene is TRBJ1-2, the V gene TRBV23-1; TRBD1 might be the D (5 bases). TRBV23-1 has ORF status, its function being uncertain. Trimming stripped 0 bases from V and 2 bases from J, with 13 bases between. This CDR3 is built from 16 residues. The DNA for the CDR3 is TGCGCCAGCAGTCAATCCCAGGGTGAGTTAAACTATGGCTACACCTTC. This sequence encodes CASSQSQGELNYGYTF.

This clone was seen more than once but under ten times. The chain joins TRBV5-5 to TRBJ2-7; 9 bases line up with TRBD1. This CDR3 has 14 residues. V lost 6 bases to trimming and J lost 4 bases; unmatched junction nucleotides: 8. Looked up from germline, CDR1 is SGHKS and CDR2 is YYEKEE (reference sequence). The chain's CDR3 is CASIEGQGLYEQYF. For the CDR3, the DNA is TGTGCCAGCATAGAGGGACAGGGCCTTTACGAGCAGTACTTC.

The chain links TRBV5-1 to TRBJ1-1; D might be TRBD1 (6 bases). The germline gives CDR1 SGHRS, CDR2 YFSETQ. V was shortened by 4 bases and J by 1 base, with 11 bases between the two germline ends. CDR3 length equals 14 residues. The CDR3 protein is CASSLGQQNTEAFF. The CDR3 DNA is TGCGCCAGCAGCCTAGGACAGCAGAACACTGAAGCTTTCTTT.

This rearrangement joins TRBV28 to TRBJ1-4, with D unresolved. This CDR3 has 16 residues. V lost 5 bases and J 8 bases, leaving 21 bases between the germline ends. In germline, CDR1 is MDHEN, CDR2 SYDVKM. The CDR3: CASSLVNLLGGEKLFF. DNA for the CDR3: TGTGCCAGCAGTCTCGTTAATCTTCTAGGTGGCGAAAAACTGTTTTTT.

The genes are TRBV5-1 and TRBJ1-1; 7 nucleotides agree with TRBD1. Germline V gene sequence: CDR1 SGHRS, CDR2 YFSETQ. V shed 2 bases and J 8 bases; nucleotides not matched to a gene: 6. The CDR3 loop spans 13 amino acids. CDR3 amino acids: CASSFKGGWEAFF. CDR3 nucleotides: TGCGCCAGCAGCTTCAAAGGGGGCTGGGAAGCTTTCTTT.

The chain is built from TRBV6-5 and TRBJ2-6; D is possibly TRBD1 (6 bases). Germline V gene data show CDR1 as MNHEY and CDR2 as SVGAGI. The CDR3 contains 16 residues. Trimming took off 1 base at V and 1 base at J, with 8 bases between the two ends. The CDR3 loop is CASSYFTGSGANVLTF. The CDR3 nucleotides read TGTGCCAGCAGTTACTTTACAGGGTCTGGGGCCAACGTCCTGACTTTC.

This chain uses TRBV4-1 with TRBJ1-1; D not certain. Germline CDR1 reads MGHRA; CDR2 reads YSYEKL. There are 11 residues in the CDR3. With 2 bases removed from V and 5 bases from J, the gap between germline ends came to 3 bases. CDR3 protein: CASSQTTEAFF. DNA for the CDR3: TGCGCCAGCAGCCAAACAACTGAAGCTTTCTTT.

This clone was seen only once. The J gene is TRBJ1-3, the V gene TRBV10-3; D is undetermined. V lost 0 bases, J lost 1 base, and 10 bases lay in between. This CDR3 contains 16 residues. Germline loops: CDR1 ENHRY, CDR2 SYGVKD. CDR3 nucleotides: TGTGCCATCAGTGAGTCGGGAGCCGGGTCTGGAAACACCATATATTTT. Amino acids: CAISESGAGSGNTIYF.

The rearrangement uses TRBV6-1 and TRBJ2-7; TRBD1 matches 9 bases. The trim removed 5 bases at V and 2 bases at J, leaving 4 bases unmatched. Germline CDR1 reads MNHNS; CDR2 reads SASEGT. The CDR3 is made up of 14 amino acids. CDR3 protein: CASSLGQGTYEQYF. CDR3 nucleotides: TGTGCCAGCAGTTTAGGACAGGGGACCTACGAGCAGTACTTC.

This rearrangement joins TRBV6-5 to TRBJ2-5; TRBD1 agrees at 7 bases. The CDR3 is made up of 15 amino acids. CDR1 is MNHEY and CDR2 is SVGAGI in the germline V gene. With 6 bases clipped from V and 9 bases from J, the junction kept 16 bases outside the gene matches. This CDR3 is CASRHRGQRSMAQYF. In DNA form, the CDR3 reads TGTGCCAGCAGACACAGGGGACAGCGGTCAATGGCCCAGTACTTC.

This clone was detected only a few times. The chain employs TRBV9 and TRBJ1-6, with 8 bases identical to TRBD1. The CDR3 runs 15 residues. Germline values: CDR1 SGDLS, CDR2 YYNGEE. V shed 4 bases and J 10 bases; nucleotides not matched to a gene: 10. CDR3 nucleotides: TGTGCCAGCAGCCTAGGGACAGGAGGATCATCACCCCTCCACTTT. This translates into CASSLGTGGSSPLHF.

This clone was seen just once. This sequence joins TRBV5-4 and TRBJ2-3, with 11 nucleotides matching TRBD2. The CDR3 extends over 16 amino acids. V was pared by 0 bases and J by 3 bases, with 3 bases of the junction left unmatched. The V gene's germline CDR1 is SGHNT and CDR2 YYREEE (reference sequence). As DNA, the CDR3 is TGTGCCAGCAGCTTGGGACTAGCGGGGAGTACAGATACGCAGTATTTT. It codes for CASSLGLAGSTDTQYF.

CDR3 region: CASSLAGMDGYTF. The CDR3 DNA is TGCGCCAGCAGCTTGGCAGGTATGGATGGCTACACCTTC. The rearrangement joins TRBV5-1 to TRBJ1-2; D is ambiguous. Germline-derived CDR1 and CDR2 are SGHRS and YFSETQ. The CDR3 consists of 13 residues. V was shortened by 0 bases and J by 6 bases, with 9 bases between the two germline ends. Full variable domain (remainder filled in from reference TRBV5-1 and TRBJ1-2): KAGVTQTPRYLIKTRGQQVTLSCSPISGHRSVSWYQQTPGQGLQFLFEYFSETQRNKGNFPGRFSGRQFSNSRSEMNVSTLELGDSALYLCASSLAGMDGYTFGSGTRLTVV.

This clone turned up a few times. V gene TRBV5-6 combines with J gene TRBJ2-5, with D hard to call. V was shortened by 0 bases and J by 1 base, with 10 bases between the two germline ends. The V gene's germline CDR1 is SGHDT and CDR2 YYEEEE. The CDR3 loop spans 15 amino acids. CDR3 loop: CASSLGAGPQETQYF. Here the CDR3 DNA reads TGTGCCAGCAGCTTGGGGGCAGGCCCCCAAGAGACCCAGTACTTC.

The CDR3 spells CASSPYRGANTEAFF. The CDR3 coding sequence is TGTGCCAGTAGTCCCTACAGGGGAGCGAACACTGAAGCTTTCTTT. V and J are TRBV19 and TRBJ1-1; 7 bases align to TRBD1. Looked up from germline, CDR1 is LNHDA and CDR2 is SQIVND (reference sequence). V gave up 5 bases and J gave up 1 base; unmatched junction bases: 7. The CDR3 is 15 residues long.

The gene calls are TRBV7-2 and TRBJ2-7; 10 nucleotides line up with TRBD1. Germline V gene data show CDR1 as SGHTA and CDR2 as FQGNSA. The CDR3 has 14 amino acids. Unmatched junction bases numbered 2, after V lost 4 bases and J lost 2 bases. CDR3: CASSSGTGAYEQYF. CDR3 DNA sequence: TGTGCCAGCAGCTCCGGGACAGGGGCCTACGAGCAGTACTTC.

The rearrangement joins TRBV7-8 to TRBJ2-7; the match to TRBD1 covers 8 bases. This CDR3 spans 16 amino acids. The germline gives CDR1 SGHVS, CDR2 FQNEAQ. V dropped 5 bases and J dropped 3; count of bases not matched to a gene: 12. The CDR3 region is CASSTPTGQVNYEQYF. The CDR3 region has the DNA TGTGCCAGCAGCACTCCTACGGGACAGGTCAACTACGAGCAGTACTTC. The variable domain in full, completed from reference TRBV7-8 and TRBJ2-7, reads GAGVSQSPRYKVAKRGQDVALRCDPISGHVSLFWYQQALGQGPEFLTYFQNEAQLDKSGLPSDRFFAERPEGSVSTLKIQRTQQEDSAVYLCASSTPTGQVNYEQYFGPGTRLTVT.

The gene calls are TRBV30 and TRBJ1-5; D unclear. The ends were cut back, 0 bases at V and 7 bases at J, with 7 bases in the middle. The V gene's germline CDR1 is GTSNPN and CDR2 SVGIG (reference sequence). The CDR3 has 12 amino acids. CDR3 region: CAWSVNSQPQHF. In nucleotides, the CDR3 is TGTGCCTGGAGTGTAAACTCCCAGCCCCAGCATTTT.

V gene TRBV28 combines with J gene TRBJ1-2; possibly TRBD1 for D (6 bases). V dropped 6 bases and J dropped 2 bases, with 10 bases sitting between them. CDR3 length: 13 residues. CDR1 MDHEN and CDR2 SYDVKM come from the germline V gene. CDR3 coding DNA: TGTGCCAGCAGCCTAACAGGGAACTATGGCTACACCTTC. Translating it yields CASSLTGNYGYTF.

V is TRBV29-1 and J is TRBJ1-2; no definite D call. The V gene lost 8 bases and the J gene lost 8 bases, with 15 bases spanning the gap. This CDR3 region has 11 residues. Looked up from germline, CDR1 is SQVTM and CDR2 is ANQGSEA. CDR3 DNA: TGCAGCACTCTGAGACATGACGGCTACACCTTC. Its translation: CSTLRHDGYTF. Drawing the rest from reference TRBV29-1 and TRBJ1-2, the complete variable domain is SAVISQKPSRDICQRGTSLTIQCQVDSQVTMMFWYRQQPGQSLTLIATANQGSEATYESGFVIDKFPISRPNLTFSTLTVSNMSPEDSSIYLCSTLRHDGYTFGSGTRLTVV.